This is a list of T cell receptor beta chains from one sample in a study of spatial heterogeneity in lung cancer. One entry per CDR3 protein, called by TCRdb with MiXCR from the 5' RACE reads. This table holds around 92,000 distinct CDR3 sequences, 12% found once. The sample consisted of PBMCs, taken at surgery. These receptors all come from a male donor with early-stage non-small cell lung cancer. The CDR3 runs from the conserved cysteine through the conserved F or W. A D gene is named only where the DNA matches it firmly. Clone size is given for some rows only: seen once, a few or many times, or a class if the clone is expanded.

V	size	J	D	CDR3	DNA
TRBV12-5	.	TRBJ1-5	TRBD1	CASGLETRGRTTKISNQPQHF	TGTGCTAGTGGTTTGGAAACCAGGGGGCGAACTACGAAAATTAGCAATCAGCCCCAGCATTTT
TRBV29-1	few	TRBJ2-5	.	CSVELVPYQETQYF	TGCAGCGTTGAATTGGTTCCATACCAAGAGACCCAGTACTTC
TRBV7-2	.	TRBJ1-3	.	CASSSQPTVSGNTIYF	TGTGCCAGCAGCTCCCAACCGACAGTCTCTGGAAACACCATATATTTT
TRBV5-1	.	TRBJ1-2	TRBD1	CASSPGQGRHGYTF	TGCGCCAGCAGCCCGGGACAGGGAAGACATGGCTACACCTTC
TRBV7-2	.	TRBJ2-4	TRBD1	CASTLGQGRNIQYF	TGTGCCAGCACCCTAGGACAGGGCAGAAACATTCAGTACTTC
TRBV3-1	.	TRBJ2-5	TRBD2	CASSPVAGENQETQYF	TGTGCCAGCAGCCCGGTAGCGGGAGAGAATCAAGAGACCCAGTACTTC
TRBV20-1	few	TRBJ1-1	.	CSADGSLANTEAFF	TGCAGTGCAGACGGGAGTCTGGCGAACACTGAAGCTTTCTTT
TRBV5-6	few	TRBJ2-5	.	CASSLLANGETQYF	TGTGCCAGCAGCTTGCTAGCCAACGGAGAGACCCAGTACTTC
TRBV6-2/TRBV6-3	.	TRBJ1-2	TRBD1	CASSLQGVGTVLLYGYTF	TGTGCCAGCAGTCTGCAGGGCGTGGGGACAGTCCTTCTCTATGGCTACACCTTC
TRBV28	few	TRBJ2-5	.	CASSLWRGGMTGYDQETQYF	TGTGCCAGCAGTTTATGGCGAGGGGGGATGACAGGTTATGACCAAGAGACCCAGTACTTC
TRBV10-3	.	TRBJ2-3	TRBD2	CATEGSGTSTDTQYF	TGTGCCACGGAAGGTAGCGGGACATCCACAGATACGCAGTATTTT
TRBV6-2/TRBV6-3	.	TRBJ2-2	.	CASSYQGNTGELFF	TGTGCCAGCAGTTACCAGGGGAATACCGGGGAGCTGTTTTTT
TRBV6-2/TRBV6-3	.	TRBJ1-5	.	CASTQGVRQPQHF	TGTGCCAGCACCCAGGGAGTCAGGCAGCCCCAGCATTTT
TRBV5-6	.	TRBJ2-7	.	CASSLWATVYGQYF	TGTGCCAGCAGCTTGTGGGCGACTGTCTACGGGCAGTACTTC
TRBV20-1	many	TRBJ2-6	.	CSASLGVASGANVLTF	TGCAGTGCTAGCCTGGGAGTAGCATCTGGGGCCAACGTCCTGACTTTC
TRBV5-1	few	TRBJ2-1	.	CASSPKPQTSYNEQFF	TGCGCCAGCAGCCCCAAACCACAAACCTCCTACAATGAGCAGTTCTTC
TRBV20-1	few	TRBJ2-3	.	CSARAPGISTDTQYF	TGCAGTGCTAGAGCACCTGGGATTAGCACAGATACGCAGTATTTT
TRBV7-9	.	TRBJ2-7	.	CASSPHRPTYEQYF	TGTGCCAGCAGCCCCCACAGGCCGACCTACGAGCAGTACTTC
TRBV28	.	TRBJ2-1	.	CASSFRRDYNEQFF	TGTGCCAGCAGTTTTAGGCGGGACTACAATGAGCAGTTCTTC
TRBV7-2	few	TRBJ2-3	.	CASPDPPYSTDTQYF	TGTGCCAGCCCCGATCCGCCTTATAGCACAGATACGCAGTATTTT
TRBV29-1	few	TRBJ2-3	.	CSGAAAGRADTQYF	TGCAGCGGGGCGGCTGCGGGGAGAGCAGATACGCAGTATTTT
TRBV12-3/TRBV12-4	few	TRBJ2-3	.	CASSLALSTQYF	TGTGCCAGCAGTTTAGCGTTAAGTACGCAGTATTTT
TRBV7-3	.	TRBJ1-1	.	CASSLQGGVNTEAFF	TGTGCCAGCAGCTTACAGGGTGGGGTGAACACTGAAGCTTTCTTT
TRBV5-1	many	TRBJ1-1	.	CASSLEQAMNTEAFF	TGCGCCAGCAGCTTGGAACAGGCGATGAACACTGAAGCTTTCTTT
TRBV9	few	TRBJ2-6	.	CASSPRGFGANVLTF	TGTGCCAGCAGCCCGAGGGGGTTTGGGGCCAACGTCCTGACTTTC
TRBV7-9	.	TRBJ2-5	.	CASSSLTGPGETQYF	TGTGCCAGCAGCTCCCTGACAGGACCCGGGGAGACCCAGTACTTC
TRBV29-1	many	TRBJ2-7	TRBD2	CSVEFTGRSYEQYF	TGCAGCGTTGAATTCACCGGGAGGTCCTACGAGCAGTACTTC
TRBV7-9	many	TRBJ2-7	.	CASRSGNAYEQYF	TGTGCCAGCAGATCGGGGAACGCCTACGAGCAGTACTTC
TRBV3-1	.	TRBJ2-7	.	CASSQETWDEQYF	TGTGCCAGCAGCCAGGAGACATGGGACGAGCAGTACTTC
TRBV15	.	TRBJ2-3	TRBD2	CATSRAERGGGDTQYF	TGTGCCACCAGTAGAGCGGAGCGGGGGGGCGGAGATACGCAGTATTTT
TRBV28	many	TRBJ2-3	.	CASSLRPQGTDTQYF	TGTGCCAGCAGTTTAAGGCCGCAGGGCACAGATACGCAGTATTTT
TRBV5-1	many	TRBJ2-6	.	CASSPQNPGANVLTF	TGCGCCAGCAGCCCCCAGAACCCTGGGGCCAACGTCCTGACTTTC
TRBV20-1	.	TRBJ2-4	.	CSARYVLRNIQYF	TGCAGTGCTAGATATGTGCTAAGAAACATTCAGTACTTC
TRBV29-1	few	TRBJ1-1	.	CSVYQNTEAFF	TGCAGCGTTTATCAGAACACTGAAGCTTTCTTT
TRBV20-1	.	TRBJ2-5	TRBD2	CSARAGGTETQYF	TGCAGTGCTAGAGCGGGAGGGACAGAGACCCAGTACTTC
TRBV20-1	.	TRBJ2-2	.	CSASLSNTGELFF	TGCAGTGCTAGTTTAAGTAACACCGGGGAGCTGTTTTTT
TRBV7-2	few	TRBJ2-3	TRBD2	CASSPRTSGGSGTQYF	TGTGCCAGCAGCCCGCGGACTAGCGGGGGTTCGGGTACGCAGTATTTT
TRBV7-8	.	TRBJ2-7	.	CASSLAQAGSEEQYF	TGTGCCAGCAGCTTAGCGCAAGCGGGTAGCGAGGAGCAGTACTTC
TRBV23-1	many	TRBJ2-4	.	CASSQPSTAFVAKNIQYF	TGCGCCAGCAGTCAACCCTCGACAGCCTTCGTGGCCAAAAACATTCAGTACTTC
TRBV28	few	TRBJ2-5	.	CASSLSQGGETQYF	TGTGCCAGCAGTTTATCACAGGGAGGGGAGACCCAGTACTTC
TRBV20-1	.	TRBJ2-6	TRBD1	CSAGGQGRSGANVLTF	TGCAGTGCCGGGGGACAGGGCCGCTCTGGGGCCAACGTCCTGACTTTC
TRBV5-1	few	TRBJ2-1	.	CASSLERETYNEQFF	TGCGCCAGCAGCTTGGAACGGGAGACCTACAATGAGCAGTTCTTC
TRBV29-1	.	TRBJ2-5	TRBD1	CSVEGQGGMETQYF	TGCAGCGTTGAGGGACAGGGAGGGATGGAGACCCAGTACTTC
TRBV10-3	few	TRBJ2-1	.	CAISESIISVFNEQFF	TGTGCCATCAGTGAGTCGATAATATCGGTTTTCAATGAGCAGTTCTTC
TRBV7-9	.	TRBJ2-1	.	CASSPPPGIVGNEQFF	TGTGCCAGCAGCCCACCCCCGGGAATAGTTGGGAATGAGCAGTTCTTC
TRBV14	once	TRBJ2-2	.	CASSPTGRGNTGELFF	TGTGCCAGCAGCCCGACGGGGCGGGGGAACACCGGGGAGCTGTTTTTT
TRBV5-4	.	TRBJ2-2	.	CASSSTGPYTGELFF	TGTGCCAGCAGCTCCACCGGACCGTACACCGGGGAGCTGTTTTTT
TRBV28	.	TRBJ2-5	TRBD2	CASSLTSGVEETQYF	TGTGCCAGCAGTTTGACTAGCGGGGTGGAAGAGACCCAGTACTTC